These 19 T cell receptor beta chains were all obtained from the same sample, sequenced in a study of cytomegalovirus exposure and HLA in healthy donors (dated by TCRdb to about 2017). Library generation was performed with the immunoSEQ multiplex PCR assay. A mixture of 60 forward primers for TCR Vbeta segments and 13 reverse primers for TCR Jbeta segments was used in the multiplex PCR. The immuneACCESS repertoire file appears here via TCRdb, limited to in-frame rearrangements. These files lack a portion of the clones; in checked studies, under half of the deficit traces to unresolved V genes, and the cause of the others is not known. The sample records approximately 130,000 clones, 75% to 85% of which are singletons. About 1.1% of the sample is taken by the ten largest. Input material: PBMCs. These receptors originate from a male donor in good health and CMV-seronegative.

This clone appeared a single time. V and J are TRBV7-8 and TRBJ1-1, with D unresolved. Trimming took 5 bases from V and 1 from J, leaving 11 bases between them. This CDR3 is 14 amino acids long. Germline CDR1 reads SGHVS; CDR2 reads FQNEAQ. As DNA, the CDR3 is TGTGCCAGCAGCAGACCGACGGGGAACACTGAAGCTTTCTTT. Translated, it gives CASSRPTGNTEAFF. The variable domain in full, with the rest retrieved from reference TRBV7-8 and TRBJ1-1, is GAGVSQSPRYKVAKRGQDVALRCDPISGHVSLFWYQQALGQGPEFLTYFQNEAQLDKSGLPSDRFFAERPEGSVSTLKIQRTQQEDSAVYLCASSRPTGNTEAFFGQGTRLTVV.

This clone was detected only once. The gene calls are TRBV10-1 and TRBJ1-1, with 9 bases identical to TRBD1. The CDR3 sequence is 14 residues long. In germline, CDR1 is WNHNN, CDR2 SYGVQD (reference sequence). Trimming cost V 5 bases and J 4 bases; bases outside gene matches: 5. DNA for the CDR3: TGCGCCAGCAGTAACAGGGGGCCCGGCACTGAAGCTTTCTTT. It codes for CASSNRGPGTEAFF.

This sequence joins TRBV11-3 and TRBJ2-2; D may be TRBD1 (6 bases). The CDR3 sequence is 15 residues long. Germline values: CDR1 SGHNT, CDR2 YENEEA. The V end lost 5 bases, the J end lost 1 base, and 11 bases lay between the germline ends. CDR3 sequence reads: CASSLTGGNTGELFF. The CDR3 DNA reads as TGTGCCAGCAGCCTGACAGGAGGGAACACCGGGGAGCTGTTTTTT.

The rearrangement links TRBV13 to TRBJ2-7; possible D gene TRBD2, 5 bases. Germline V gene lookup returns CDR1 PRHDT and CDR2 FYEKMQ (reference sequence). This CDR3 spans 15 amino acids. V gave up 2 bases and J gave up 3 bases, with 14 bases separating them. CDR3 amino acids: CASSLRGSDLYEQYF. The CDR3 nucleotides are TGTGCCAGCAGCTTACGAGGGAGCGATCTCTACGAGCAGTACTTC.

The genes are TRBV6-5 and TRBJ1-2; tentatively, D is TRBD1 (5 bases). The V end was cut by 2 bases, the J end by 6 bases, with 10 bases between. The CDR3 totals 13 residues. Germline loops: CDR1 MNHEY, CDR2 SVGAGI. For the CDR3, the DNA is TGTGCCAGCAGTTACCAAGGGGTGGATGGCTACACCTTC. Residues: CASSYQGVDGYTF.

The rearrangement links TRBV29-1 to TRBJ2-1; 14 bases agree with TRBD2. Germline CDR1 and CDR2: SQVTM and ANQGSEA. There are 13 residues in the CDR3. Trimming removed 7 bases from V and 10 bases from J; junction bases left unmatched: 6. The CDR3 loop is CSGLAGGQREQFF. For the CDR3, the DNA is TGCAGCGGACTAGCGGGGGGGCAGAGAGAGCAGTTCTTC.

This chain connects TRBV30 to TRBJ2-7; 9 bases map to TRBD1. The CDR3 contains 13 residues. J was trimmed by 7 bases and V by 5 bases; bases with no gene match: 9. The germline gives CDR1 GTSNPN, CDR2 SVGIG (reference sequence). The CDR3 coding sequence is TGTGCCTGGTCCTCCGGGACAGGGAGGGAGCAGTACTTC. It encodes CAWSSGTGREQYF. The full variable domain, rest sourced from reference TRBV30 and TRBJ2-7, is SQTIHQWPATLVQPVGSPLSLECTVEGTSNPNLYWYRQAAGRGLQLLFYSVGIGQISSEVPQNLSASRPQDRQFILSSKKLLLSDSGFYLCAWSSGTGREQYFGPGTRLTVT.

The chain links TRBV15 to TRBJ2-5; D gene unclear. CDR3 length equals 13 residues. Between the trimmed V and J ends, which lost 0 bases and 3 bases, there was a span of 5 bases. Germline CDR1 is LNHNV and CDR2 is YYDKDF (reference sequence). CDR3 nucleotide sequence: TGTGCCACCAGCAGAGACCAGAAAGAGACCCAGTACTTC. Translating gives CATSRDQKETQYF.

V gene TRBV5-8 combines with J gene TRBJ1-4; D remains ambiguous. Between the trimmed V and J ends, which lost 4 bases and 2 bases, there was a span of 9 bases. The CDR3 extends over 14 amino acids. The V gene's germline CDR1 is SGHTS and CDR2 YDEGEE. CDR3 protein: CASSVSGTNEKLFF. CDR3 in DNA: TGTGCCAGCAGCGTATCCGGGACTAATGAAAAACTGTTTTTT.

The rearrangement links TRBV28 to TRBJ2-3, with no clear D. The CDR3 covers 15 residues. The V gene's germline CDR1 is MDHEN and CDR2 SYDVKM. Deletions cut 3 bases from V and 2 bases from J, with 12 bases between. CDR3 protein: CASSFTELFTDTQYF. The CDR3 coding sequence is TGTGCCAGCAGTTTTACAGAACTTTTCACAGATACGCAGTATTTT.

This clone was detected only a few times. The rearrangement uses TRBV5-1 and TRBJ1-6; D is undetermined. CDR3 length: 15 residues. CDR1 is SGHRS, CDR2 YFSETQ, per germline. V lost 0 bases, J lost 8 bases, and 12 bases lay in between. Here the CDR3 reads CASSLDSGEDSPLHF. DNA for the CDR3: TGCGCCAGCAGCTTGGATTCAGGTGAAGATTCACCCCTCCACTTT.

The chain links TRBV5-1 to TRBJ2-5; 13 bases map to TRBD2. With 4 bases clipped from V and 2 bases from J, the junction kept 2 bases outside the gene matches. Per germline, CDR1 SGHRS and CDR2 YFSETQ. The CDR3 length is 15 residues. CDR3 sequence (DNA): TGCGCCAGCAGCCTGGGACTAGCGGGGCAAGAGACCCAGTACTTC. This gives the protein CASSLGLAGQETQYF.

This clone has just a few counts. CDR3 nucleotide sequence: TGTGCCAGCAGGACGACAGGGAGCACTGAAGCTTTCTTT. It yields the protein CASRTTGSTEAFF. The chain recombines TRBV5-4 with TRBJ1-1, with TRBD1 identical over 7 bases. There are 13 residues in the CDR3. Trimming cost V 5 bases and J 4 bases; bases outside gene matches: 5. Per germline, CDR1 SGHNT and CDR2 YYREEE (reference sequence).

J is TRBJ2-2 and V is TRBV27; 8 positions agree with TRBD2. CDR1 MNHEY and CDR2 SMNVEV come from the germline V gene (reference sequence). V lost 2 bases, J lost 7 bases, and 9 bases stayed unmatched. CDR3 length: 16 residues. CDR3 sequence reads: CASSLRGGRENGELFF. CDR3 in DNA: TGTGCCAGCAGTTTACGGGGGGGGAGAGAAAACGGGGAGCTGTTTTTT.

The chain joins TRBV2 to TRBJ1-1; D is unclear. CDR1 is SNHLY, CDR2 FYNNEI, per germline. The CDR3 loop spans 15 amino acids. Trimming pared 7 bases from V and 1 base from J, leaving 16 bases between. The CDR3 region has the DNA TGTGCCAGCACTCAATCGAGGGAGGCGAACACTGAAGCTTTCTTT. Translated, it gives CASTQSREANTEAFF.

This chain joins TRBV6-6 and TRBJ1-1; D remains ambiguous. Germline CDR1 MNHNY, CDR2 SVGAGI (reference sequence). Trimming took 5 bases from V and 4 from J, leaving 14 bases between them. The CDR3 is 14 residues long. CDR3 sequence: CASSAGRPVTEAFF. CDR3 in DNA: TGTGCCAGCAGTGCGGGTCGCCCGGTCACTGAAGCTTTCTTT.

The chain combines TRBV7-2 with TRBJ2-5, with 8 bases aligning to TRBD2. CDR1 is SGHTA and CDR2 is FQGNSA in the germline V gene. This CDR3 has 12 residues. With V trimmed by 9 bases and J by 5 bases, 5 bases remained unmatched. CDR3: CASRTSSETQYF. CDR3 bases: TGTGCCAGTCGGACTAGCAGCGAGACCCAGTACTTC.

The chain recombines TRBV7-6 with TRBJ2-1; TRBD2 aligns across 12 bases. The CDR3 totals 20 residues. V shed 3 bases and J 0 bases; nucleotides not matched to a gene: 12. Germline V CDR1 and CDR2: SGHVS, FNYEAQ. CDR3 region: CASSFPIAPTSGSSYNEQFF. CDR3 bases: TGTGCCAGCAGCTTCCCCATTGCTCCGACTAGCGGGAGCTCCTACAATGAGCAGTTCTTC.

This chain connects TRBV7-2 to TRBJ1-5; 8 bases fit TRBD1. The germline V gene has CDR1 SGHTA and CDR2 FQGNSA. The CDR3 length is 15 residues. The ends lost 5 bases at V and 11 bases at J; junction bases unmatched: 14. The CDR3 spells CASSLNTGGGPAQHF. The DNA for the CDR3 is TGTGCCAGCAGCCTGAACACAGGGGGGGGCCCGGCCCAGCATTTT.